This T cell receptor (beta chain) was sequenced during a study of blood T cell repertoires in COVID-19. Study as a whole: Samples came from the United States, Italy and Spain, spanning acute and convalescent COVID-19.

The ends were cut back, 2 bases at V and 5 bases at J, with 15 bases in the middle. Germline assignment: CDR1 SNHLY and CDR2 FYNNEI. CDR3 size: 15 residues. Methods used by the authors: Reference gene primer amplification yielded estimated nucleated cell counts. TCRdb's copy holds only in-frame clones and misses some; the assay was immunoSEQ multiplex PCR. V and J calls and clone size follow that table, whereas D and trimming were derived from the DNA. This table holds about 89,000 clones, nearly 95% found once. What was sequenced was peripheral blood. The rearrangement joins TRBV2 to TRBJ2-5, with D perhaps TRBD2 (6 bases). This clonotype originated in a human donor with active COVID-19. The donor label of this sample is uncertain. The CDR3 loop reads CASSEWRGSFETQYF. The CDR3, as DNA: TGTGCCAGCAGTGAATGGCGGGGCAGCTTTGAGACCCAGTACTTC.